This T cell receptor beta chain derives from a study of blood T cell repertoires in COVID-19. As for the study in general: Sources were T cells, B-cell-depleted T cells, or PBMCs; the material itself was cDNA or gDNA.

Those who participated ranged in age from about 18 to 89 years and resided in approximately 26 US areas. The authors' processing: Nucleated cell counts were estimated from reference gene primer amplification. Sequencing was performed with immunoSEQ multiplex PCR; in TCRdb, only in-frame clones are kept and a portion is missing. That table is the source of V, J and clone size, and D and trimming were worked out from the DNA. Here the sample spans approximately 300,000 clones, 89% being singletons. The sequence was collected from a man between 60 and 75 years old who had recovered from COVID-19. The specimen was PBMCs or T cells enriched from blood (not recorded which).

Written as DNA, the CDR3 is TGTGCCAGCAGGAGTCTACACTACACAGATACGCAGTATTTT. Protein: CASRSLHYTDTQYF. The chain employs TRBV11-2 and TRBJ2-3; D remains unclear. The CDR3 is 14 amino acids. Germline values: CDR1 SGHAT, CDR2 FQNNGV. The V end was cut by 6 bases, the J end by 2 bases, with 12 bases between.